The sequence of this T cell receptor beta chain was determined in a study of T cells in Graves' hyperthyroidism and ophthalmopathy. Study overall: The authors collected peripheral blood at initial diagnosis, before any treatment.

Amplification of TCR beta CDR3 regions used RNA as the template. A first-round RT-PCR of the TCR CDR3 used the HTBI primer set. TCRdb itself ran the multiplex PCR reads through MiXCR, one entry per CDR3 protein. The top ten hold more than 20% of the sample, which has roughly 380,000 distinct CDR3 sequences, roughly 12% seen once. V dropped 6 bases and J dropped 5; count of bases not matched to a gene: 10. Per germline, CDR1 MDHEN and CDR2 SYDVKM. The CDR3 runs 15 residues. The receptor was isolated from a man aged 30-40 years with Graves' hyperthyroidism that later progressed to Graves' ophthalmopathy. Sequenced input: blood. The rearrangement joins TRBV28 to TRBJ1-5; TRBD1 matches at 7 bases. CDR3 DNA: TGTGCCAGCAGCCCGGGATGGCAGGGGGATCAGCCCCAGCATTTT. Encoded protein: CASSPGWQGDQPQHF.